Below are 30 T cell receptor beta chains sequenced from a single sample in a study of shared clonotypes between healthy human individuals. Method: immunoSEQ multiplex PCR; TCRdb's copy keeps in-frame clones and lacks some. The sample holds about 1.1 million clones, 78% seen once. The specimen was memory CD4+ T cells from PBMCs. Specified subset: CD45RA-negative fraction. The receptor source for this set is a man aged 18-30 years in good health. Some clones in this sample may be carry-over from other donors' samples.

This clone is a singleton in its sample. The J gene is TRBJ2-7, the V gene TRBV27, with D possibly called TRBD1 or TRBD2 (5 bases each). The CDR3 has 13 residues. The V and J ends lost 0 bases and 9 bases respectively, with 12 bases between them. CDR1 is MNHEY, CDR2 SMNVEV, per germline (reference sequence). The CDR3 sequence is CASSLSRGTRQYF. Here the CDR3 DNA reads TGTGCCAGCAGTTTATCGAGGGGCACTCGGCAGTACTTC.

The CDR3 spells CASTPGTEMAQYF. CDR3 coding DNA: TGTGCCAGCACCCCCGGGACCGAGATGGCCCAGTACTTC. V is TRBV6-5 and J is TRBJ2-5, with D perhaps TRBD1 or TRBD2 (5 bases each). The CDR3 is 13 residues long. The germline V gene encodes CDR1 MNHEY and CDR2 SVGAGI. The V end was cut by 7 bases, the J end by 9 bases, with 18 bases between.

The chain carries TRBV7-2 and TRBJ2-3; TRBD2 agrees at 16 bases. This CDR3 is built from 17 residues. In germline, CDR1 is SGHTA, CDR2 FQGNSA. The junction had 9 bases not matched to a gene; V was cut back by 5 bases and J by 7 bases. CDR3 protein: CASSQGLAGGPLNTQYF. CDR3 nucleotides: TGTGCCAGCAGCCAGGGACTAGCGGGAGGGCCTTTAAATACGCAGTATTTT.

Turning to this clone: Other DNA sequences within the sample encode an identical CDR3. This chain connects TRBV18 to TRBJ1-1; D uncertain. CDR1 and CDR2 (germline): KGHSH, LQKENI. CDR3 length: 12 amino acids. With 2 bases removed from V and 7 bases from J, the gap between germline ends came to 8 bases. The CDR3 reads CASSPGLGEAFF. The CDR3 nucleotides read TGTGCCAGCTCACCAGGGCTAGGTGAAGCTTTCTTT.

This clone has only one observation. The rearrangement uses TRBV9 and TRBJ1-3; no clear D. This CDR3 comprises 15 residues. The germline V and J ends were trimmed by 4 bases and 0 bases, with 11 bases remaining between them. Germline values: CDR1 SGDLS, CDR2 YYNGEE. The CDR3 here is CASSPLANSGNTIYF. DNA for the CDR3: TGTGCCAGCAGCCCTCTCGCCAACTCTGGAAACACCATATATTTT. The variable domain in full, with the rest retrieved from reference TRBV9 and TRBJ1-3, is DSGVTQTPKHLITATGQRVTLRCSPRSGDLSVYWYQQSLDQGLQFLIQYYNGEERAKGNILERFSAQQFPDLHSELNLSSLELGDSALYFCASSPLANSGNTIYFGEGSWLTVV.

This clone was counted between two and nine times. This chain uses TRBV18 with TRBJ1-5, with a tentative D call TRBD1 (5 bases). Germline CDR1 and CDR2: KGHSH and LQKENI. Trimming pared 3 bases from V and 0 bases from J, leaving 15 bases between. This CDR3 comprises 17 residues. The CDR3 reads CASSPSAAGNSNQPQHF. The CDR3 nucleotides are TGTGCCAGCTCACCTTCAGCCGCAGGGAATAGCAATCAGCCCCAGCATTTT. The full variable domain, in which reference TRBV18 and TRBJ1-5 provide the parts outside the CDR3, is NAGVMQNPRHLVRRRGQEARLRCSPMKGHSHVYWYRQLPEEGLKFMVYLQKENIIDESGMPKERFSAEFPKEGPSILRIQQVVRGDSAAYFCASSPSAAGNSNQPQHFGDGTRLSIL.

This clone was observed a single time. At one end the junction does not follow the germline gene, possibly because of a read error. The rearrangement links TRBV6-6 to TRBJ2-3; D assignment may be TRBD1 or TRBD2 (6 bases each). Germline CDR1 is MNHNY and CDR2 is SVGAGI (reference sequence). This CDR3 is 16 amino acids long. The CDR3 DNA follows: TGTGTCAGCAGTTATTGGGGGGTGGGGGCCACAGATACGCAGTATTTT. Protein sequence: CVSSYWGVGATDTQYF.

Concerning this clone: The sample holds other DNA sequences that translate to the same CDR3. The chain combines TRBV20-1 with TRBJ2-3; the D is unclear. Trimming took off 5 bases at V and 1 base at J, with 4 bases between the two ends. CDR1 and CDR2 from the germline V gene are DFQATT and SNEGSKA (reference sequence). The CDR3 runs to 11 residues. In nucleotides, the CDR3 is TGCAGTGCTCAACGCACAGATACGCAGTATTTT. Protein: CSAQRTDTQYF.

The chain carries TRBV4-1 and TRBJ2-5; a possible D gene is TRBD2 (6 bases). Trimming removed 3 bases at V and 9 bases at J, with 11 bases between. CDR3 size: 12 residues. Germline V gives CDR1 MGHRA, CDR2 YSYEKL. The CDR3 here is CASSQGGFSQYF. The CDR3 DNA is TGCGCCAGCAGCCAGGGGGGTTTCTCCCAGTACTTC.

The CDR3, as DNA: TGTGCCAGCAGCCAAGGTCAGGGGACTAACTATGGCTACACCTTC. Translating gives CASSQGQGTNYGYTF. The chain has TRBV14 and TRBJ1-2, with a possible D match to TRBD1 (6 bases). The CDR3 sequence is 15 residues long. The germline V and J ends were trimmed by 1 base and 0 bases, with 9 bases remaining between them. Germline V lookup: CDR1 SGHDN, CDR2 FVKESK.

This clone was counted between two and nine times. The V gene is TRBV28, the J gene TRBJ2-1, with D possibly matching TRBD2 (5 bases). CDR3 length: 14 amino acids. Per the germline V gene, CDR1 is MDHEN and CDR2 is SYDVKM. Trimming removed 2 bases at V and 2 bases at J, with 7 bases between. CDR3 sequence: CASSLDGTYNEQFF. The CDR3 DNA is TGTGCCAGCAGTTTAGACGGGACCTACAATGAGCAGTTCTTC.

CDR3 in amino acids: CASSGDRSPSGANVLTF. The CDR3 DNA is TGTGCCAGCAGTGGTGACAGGTCCCCCTCTGGGGCCAACGTCCTGACTTTC. The chain employs TRBV6-1 and TRBJ2-6, with D perhaps matching TRBD1 (6 bases). Looked up from germline, CDR1 is MNHNS and CDR2 is SASEGT. Trimming left V 4 bases short and J 0 bases short, with 13 bases between. This CDR3 contains 17 residues.

The chain employs TRBV18 and TRBJ2-3; 7 nucleotides match TRBD2. Germline CDR1 reads KGHSH; CDR2 reads LQKENI. The CDR3 has 14 amino acids. V was clipped by 0 bases and J by 4 bases; unmatched bases: 1. CDR3 sequence (DNA): TGTGCCAGCTCACCACCAGGGAGGGCAGATACGCAGTATTTT. Translating gives CASSPPGRADTQYF. The full variable domain, completed using reference TRBV18 and TRBJ2-3, is NAGVMQNPRHLVRRRGQEARLRCSPMKGHSHVYWYRQLPEEGLKFMVYLQKENIIDESGMPKERFSAEFPKEGPSILRIQQVVRGDSAAYFCASSPPGRADTQYFGPGTRLTVL.

V usage is TRBV7-9 and J usage is TRBJ2-1, with 12 nucleotides matching TRBD2. The CDR3 consists of 16 residues. J gave up 5 bases and V 0 bases, and 2 bases lay outside the gene matches. The germline V gene has CDR1 SEHNR and CDR2 FQNEAQ (reference sequence). CDR3 DNA sequence: TGTGCCAGCAGCTTAGCGACTAGCGGGAGAAACAATGAGCAGTTCTTC. Its protein product is CASSLATSGRNNEQFF. The full variable domain, its missing parts supplied by reference TRBV7-9 and TRBJ2-1, is DTGVSQNPRHKITKRGQNVTFRCDPISEHNRLYWYRQTLGQGPEFLTYFQNEAQLEKSRLLSDRFSAERPKGSFSTLEIQRTEQGDSAMYLCASSLATSGRNNEQFFGPGTRLTVL.

The rearrangement uses TRBV4-2 and TRBJ2-2; 10 bases are a match to TRBD2. The length of the CDR3 is 18 residues. V lost 0 bases to trimming and J lost 3 bases; unmatched junction nucleotides: 7. Germline V gives CDR1 LGHNA, CDR2 YNFKEQ. CDR3 nucleotide sequence: TGTGCCAGCAGCCAAGAGTTGGCTAGCGGGAGCCACACCGGGGAGCTGTTTTTT. This encodes CASSQELASGSHTGELFF.

The chain employs TRBV2 and TRBJ2-1; D unresolved. From germline, CDR1 is SNHLY and CDR2 FYNNEI. Trimming removed 5 bases from V and 11 bases from J, with 13 bases in between. The CDR3 sequence is 12 residues long. The CDR3 spells CASSSEVGKQFF. CDR3 coding DNA: TGTGCCAGCAGTTCTGAGGTAGGAAAGCAGTTCTTC.

The chain couples TRBV27 to TRBJ1-4; 12 positions match TRBD1. Germline CDR1 and CDR2: MNHEY and SMNVEV (reference sequence). J was trimmed by 7 bases and V by 5 bases; bases with no gene match: 11. The CDR3 length is 17 residues. CDR3 region: CASSLGTGGAKSEKLFF. CDR3 nucleotide sequence: TGTGCCAGCAGTCTTGGGACAGGGGGCGCGAAAAGTGAAAAACTGTTTTTT.

The gene calls are TRBV27 and TRBJ1-5, with 7 bases identical to TRBD1. Germline lookup yields CDR1 MNHEY and CDR2 SMNVEV (reference sequence). Trimming cost V 10 bases and J 3 bases; bases outside gene matches: 12. The CDR3 length is 15 residues. The CDR3 nucleotides are TGTGCCACAAGGAGAACGGGACAGTTCAATCAGCCCCAGCATTTT. Protein product: CATRRTGQFNQPQHF.

The chain uses TRBV5-1 and TRBJ1-1, with a possible D match to TRBD1 (5 bases). The CDR3 consists of 14 residues. Germline CDR1 SGHRS, CDR2 YFSETQ. V gave up 7 bases and J gave up 2 bases, with 15 bases separating them. CDR3 loop: CASAPRVPNTEAFF. For the CDR3, the DNA is TGCGCCAGCGCCCCCAGGGTTCCAAACACTGAAGCTTTCTTT. The variable domain in full, completed from reference TRBV5-1 and TRBJ1-1, reads KAGVTQTPRYLIKTRGQQVTLSCSPISGHRSVSWYQQTPGQGLQFLFEYFSETQRNKGNFPGRFSGRQFSNSRSEMNVSTLELGDSALYLCASAPRVPNTEAFFGQGTRLTVV.

This clone was picked up one time. This sample also contains other DNA sequences that code for the same CDR3. The chain is built from TRBV18 and TRBJ1-2; 9 nucleotides align to TRBD1. The V segment lost 5 bases and the J segment 3 bases; nucleotides outside the gene matches: 1. This CDR3 has 13 amino acids. Germline values: CDR1 KGHSH, CDR2 LQKENI. DNA of the CDR3: TGTGCCAGCTCAAGACAGGGGGACTATGGCTACACCTTC. Residues: CASSRQGDYGYTF. The entire variable domain, with the rest obtained from reference TRBV18 and TRBJ1-2, is as follows: NAGVMQNPRHLVRRRGQEARLRCSPMKGHSHVYWYRQLPEEGLKFMVYLQKENIIDESGMPKERFSAEFPKEGPSILRIQQVVRGDSAAYFCASSRQGDYGYTFGSGTRLTVV.

For this clone: This same CDR3 is encoded by further DNA sequences in the sample. The chain uses TRBV5-1 and TRBJ2-2; possible D gene TRBD1, 5 bases. V gave up 0 bases and J gave up 4 bases, with 7 bases separating them. Germline-derived CDR1 and CDR2 are SGHRS and YFSETQ. The CDR3 runs 14 residues. CDR3 nucleotides: TGCGCCAGCAGCTTGGGGACATCCACCGGGGAGCTGTTTTTT. Amino acids: CASSLGTSTGELFF.

The gene calls are TRBV18 and TRBJ1-4; 9 nucleotides agree with TRBD1. CDR1 and CDR2 (germline): KGHSH, LQKENI. Trimming took 3 bases from V and 8 from J; bases not matched to a gene: 7. The CDR3 extends over 15 amino acids. The CDR3 nucleotides read TGTGCCAGCTCACCCTCGACAGGGGGGGGCGAAAAACTGTTTTTT. Translated: CASSPSTGGGEKLFF.

This chain connects TRBV5-6 to TRBJ1-2; D unresolved. Between the trimmed V and J ends, which lost 4 bases and 7 bases, there was a span of 8 bases. Looked up from germline, CDR1 is SGHDT and CDR2 is YYEEEE. This CDR3 region has 11 residues. DNA of the CDR3: TGTGCCAGCAGCCGCGAACGTGGCTACACCTTC. Amino acids: CASSRERGYTF.

J is TRBJ2-5 and V is TRBV2; D uncertain. The CDR3 spans 12 residues. Germline V gives CDR1 SNHLY, CDR2 FYNNEI. V dropped 6 bases and J dropped 8 bases, with 13 bases sitting between them. The CDR3 reads CASSSDWETQYF. CDR3 coding DNA: TGTGCCAGCAGCAGCGATTGGGAAACCCAGTACTTC.

A few counts support this clone. J is TRBJ1-2 and V is TRBV30; D gene unclear. The CDR3 runs to 9 residues. V gave up 5 bases and J gave up 7 bases, with 5 bases separating them. CDR1 is GTSNPN, CDR2 SVGIG, per germline (reference sequence). The CDR3 DNA reads TGTGCCTGGGGCCGTGGCTACACCTTC. This encodes CAWGRGYTF.

To note about this clone: In the same sample, other DNA sequences code for this CDR3. The chain employs TRBV5-6 and TRBJ2-1, with TRBD1 matching over 7 bases. Germline V gene sequence: CDR1 SGHDT, CDR2 YYEEEE. Losses at the gene ends were 2 bases for V and 2 bases for J; bases not matched to a gene: 4. The CDR3 is 15 residues long. The CDR3 sequence: CASSFDRVPYNEQFF. The CDR3 DNA follows: TGTGCCAGCAGCTTCGACAGGGTTCCCTACAATGAGCAGTTCTTC.

The chain carries TRBV29-1 and TRBJ2-3; 10 bases fit TRBD1. J was trimmed by 5 bases and V by 5 bases; bases with no gene match: 7. CDR1 SQVTM and CDR2 ANQGSEA come from the germline V gene. This CDR3 contains 14 residues. CDR3 sequence: CSVKRDRGIDTQYF. CDR3 bases: TGCAGCGTTAAGAGGGACAGGGGAATAGATACGCAGTATTTT.

This sequence joins TRBV5-1 and TRBJ1-2; tentatively, D is TRBD1 (5 bases). This CDR3 contains 12 residues. The germline V gene has CDR1 SGHRS and CDR2 YFSETQ. V gave up 2 bases and J gave up 8 bases, with 10 bases separating them. The CDR3 DNA follows: TGCGCCAGCAGCTTAATCCAGGGCGGCTACACCTTC. Protein: CASSLIQGGYTF.

The V gene is TRBV27, the J gene TRBJ2-7; the D gene is possibly TRBD2 (5 bases). The CDR3 spans 13 residues. The ends were cut back, 2 bases at V and 7 bases at J, with 12 bases in the middle. Germline V gene sequence: CDR1 MNHEY, CDR2 SMNVEV (reference sequence). As DNA, the CDR3 is TGTGCCAGCAGTTTAAGTGAGGGAAGGGAGCAGTACTTC. It specifies CASSLSEGREQYF.

In this sample, this clone turned up a few times. The rearrangement links TRBV29-1 to TRBJ2-5; D might be TRBD1 (6 bases). This CDR3 spans 12 amino acids. V shed 4 bases and J shed 5 bases, with 11 bases lying between them. The germline V gene encodes CDR1 SQVTM and CDR2 ANQGSEA. CDR3 nucleotide sequence: TGCAGCGTTGGAGGGACATACGAGACCCAGTACTTC. This translates into CSVGGTYETQYF. Full variable domain (outside the CDR3, taken from reference TRBV29-1 and TRBJ2-5): SAVISQKPSRDICQRGTSLTIQCQVDSQVTMMFWYRQQPGQSLTLIATANQGSEATYESGFVIDKFPISRPNLTFSTLTVSNMSPEDSSIYLCSVGGTYETQYFGPGTRLLVL.